This T cell receptor (beta chain) came from a study of T cell responses to AZD1222 COVID-19 vaccine (dated by TCRdb to about 2021). For the study in its entirety: TCR sequencing was performed for roughly 250 trial participants, of whom about 200 were given two doses of AZD1222 and approximately 26 were given two doses of MenACWY control vaccine. Trial participants were enrolled by age into 18-55, 56-69 and 70-plus year subgroups, with approximately 160, 26 and 62 TCR-sequenced participants respectively.

In the case of this clone: Its antigen specificity is not known. No much larger clonotype is one base removed from it; base qualities were not supplied.

Ends trimmed: V by 3 bases, J by 1 base; bases unmatched to a gene: 0. From its cysteine to its phenylalanine, the CDR3 spans 14 amino acids. This entry keeps only the CDR3 DNA: 42 bases, framed from base 1. The germline V gene specifies MNHNS as CDR1 and SASEGT as CDR2. The CDR3 regions of human TCRbeta chains were analyzed by immunosequencing. From the authors' description of their analysis: TCRs in the repertoires were compared against a reference library of SARS-CoV-2-specific TCRs that had been generated with the MIRA antigen-specificity platform. Breadth was defined as the fraction of unique TCRs that were SARS-CoV-2-associated, and depth was defined as the fraction of total T cells that were SARS-CoV-2-associated. Using the MIRA data, each spike-specific TCR was assigned both to the spike region to which the TCR was reactive and to a CD4 or CD8 class. Log10-transformed breadth and depth values were compared by one-way ANOVA with Sidak's multiple comparisons tests. Sourced from immuneACCESS, this table was stored by TCRdb with only in-frame sequences that have V and J called. A share of the clones is absent; for the studies checked, an unresolved V gene accounts for under half, and the remainder has no known explanation. V, J and clone size are those of that table, while D and trimming were read from the DNA. The sample yields 90,000 to 150,000 clones; roughly 87% were counted once. Approximately 2.5% of the sample goes to the ten largest clones.

According to the study, the label for this sample's time point signals: about 28 days (+/-7) after the second vaccine dose. AZD1222 recipients given second doses at about 4 weeks or at about 12 weeks were pooled, since spike-specific TCR depth and breadth were not found to differ between the two schedules. The vaccinee samples were drawn from two UK trials, COV001 and COV002, one of which was a single-blind randomized controlled phase 2/3 trial testing AZD1222 (ChAdOx1 nCoV-19) in healthy adults. For TCRbeta chain sequencing, PBMC samples were collected from trial participants at day 0 and at day 28 after the second dose. Here is what the overall study found, with its caveats: The 56-69-year group was small, and its depth increase did not reach significance, likely because of low power. The whole spike protein was spanned by vaccine-associated CD4 TCRs, and dominant responses were seen in regions 160-218 and 743-854. Reportedly, almost half of the unique spike-specific TCRs recognized epitopes lying outside the regions that are mutated in the B.1.351 and B.1.1.7 variants. Most participants were white British and females outnumbered males, and the authors suggested that clonal diversity may have been underestimated. After two AZD1222 doses, both the breadth and the depth of spike-specific TCRs were significantly higher than at day 0 and than in MenACWY recipients. No day 14 peak-response samples were available, so repertoires were characterized only after the peak T cell response. Conclusions about previously exposed vaccinees were limited because only 5 or 6 AZD1222 recipients were SARS-CoV-2 seropositive at baseline.

This clonotype was obtained from an adult who received the AZD1222 COVID-19 vaccine. The chain joins TRBV6-1 to TRBJ1-2; the central 9 bases match TRBD1. This specimen consisted of peripheral blood, obtained 28 days after the second AZD1222 dose. The CDR3 protein sequence reads: CASSEGQGNYGYTF. The DNA reads as follows: TGTGCCAGCAGTGAGGGACAGGGTAACTATGGCTACACCTTC.